This T cell receptor (beta chain) stems from a study of blood T cell repertoires in COVID-19. Study information: The cDNA or gDNA used as material had been derived from T cells, B-cell-depleted T cells, or PBMCs.

Measured with immunoSEQ multiplex PCR; TCRdb has only the in-frame clones, and not every one. The table shows 150,000 to 200,000 clones, with about 80% occurring only once. This receptor was identified in a human donor in a cohort sampled during active COVID-19. What was sequenced was peripheral blood.

The DNA of the CDR3 is TGCGCCAGCAGTGAGTCTAGCGGGGAGACCCAGTACTTC. This sequence encodes CASSESSGETQYF. The rearrangement joins TRBV10-1 to TRBJ2-5, with 7 bases matching TRBD2. V shed 0 bases and J 5 bases; nucleotides not matched to a gene: 0. This CDR3 comprises 13 residues. Germline-derived CDR1 and CDR2 are WNHNN and SYGVQD (reference sequence).